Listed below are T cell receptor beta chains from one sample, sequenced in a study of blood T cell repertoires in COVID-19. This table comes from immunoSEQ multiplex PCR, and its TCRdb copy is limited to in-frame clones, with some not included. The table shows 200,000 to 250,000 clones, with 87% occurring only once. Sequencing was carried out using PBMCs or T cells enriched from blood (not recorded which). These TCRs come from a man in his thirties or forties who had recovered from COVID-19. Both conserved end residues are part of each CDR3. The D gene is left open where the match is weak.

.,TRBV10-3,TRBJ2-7,CAISESGSSYEQYF
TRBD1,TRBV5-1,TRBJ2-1,CASSPGQGNEQFF
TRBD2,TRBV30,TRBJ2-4,CAWSRTGTSAIQYF
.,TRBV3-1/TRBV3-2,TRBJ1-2,CASSPNPRDTNKVTF
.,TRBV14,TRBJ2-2,CASSQGLYTGELFF
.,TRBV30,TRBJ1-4,CAWSTARGETNEKLFF
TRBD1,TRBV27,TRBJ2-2,CASRRQGAGELFF
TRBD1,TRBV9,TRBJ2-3,CASSVSGTGGTDTQYF
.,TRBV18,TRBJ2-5,CASSQQDGETQYF
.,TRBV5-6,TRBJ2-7,CASSISGSYEQYF
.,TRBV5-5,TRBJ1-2,CASSLVVTVINYGYTF
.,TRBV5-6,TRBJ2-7,CASSLEAGISSYEQYF
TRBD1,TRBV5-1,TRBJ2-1,CASSVQGALGNEQFF
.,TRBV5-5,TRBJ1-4,CASSPLWSNEKLFF
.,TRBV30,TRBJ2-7,CAWSVGGVTYEQYF
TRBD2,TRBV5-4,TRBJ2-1,CASSAGGYNEQFF
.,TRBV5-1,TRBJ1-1,CASSLEQPGTEAFF
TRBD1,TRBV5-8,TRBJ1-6,CASSFPGGQQNSPLHF
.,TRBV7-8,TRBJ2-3,CASSSGLGSTDTQYF
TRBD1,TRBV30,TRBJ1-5,CAWSSGTGHYQPQHF
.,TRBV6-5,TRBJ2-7,CASSYSSASGYEQYF
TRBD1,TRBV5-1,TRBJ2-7,CASRVTGGVYEQYF